The clone carrying this T cell receptor beta chain has a count of ten or more. V was clipped by 3 bases and J by 0 bases, with 8 bases between them. CDR3 length: 14 amino acids. The data were obtained in a study of T cells in Graves' hyperthyroidism and ophthalmopathy. TCR beta CDR3 sequences were amplified from RNA transcripts. Initially, a first-round RT-PCR of the TCR CDR3 employed the HTBI primer set. TCRdb fed the multiplex PCR reads into MiXCR, producing one record per CDR3 protein. The sample records about 290,000 distinct CDR3 sequences, roughly 15% being singletons. With a duration under 2 months, the hyperthyroidism was newly diagnosed in patients aged 18 to 65.

The sequenced sample was blood. The chain carries TRBV12-3 or TRBV12-4 and TRBJ1-1; D gene ambiguous. The source is a young man with Graves' hyperthyroidism. The CDR3 DNA reads TGTGCCAGCAGTTTCCCCCCGGTGAACACTGAAGCTTTCTTT. This encodes CASSFPPVNTEAFF.